What follows is one T cell receptor (beta chain) and its context. Antigen: not known. The sample belongs to a study of cytomegalovirus exposure and HLA in healthy donors. Study-wide points: Being productive about 90% or about 30% of the time was typical of most TCR beta V segments in an earlier analysis.

This PCR relied on a set of 60 Vbeta primers and 13 Jbeta primers. Data came from immunoSEQ multiplex PCR; TCRdb stores just in-frame clones and leaves some out. The data hold tens of thousands of clones, with roughly 78% observed a single time. The CDR3 covers 16 residues. Trimming removed 7 bases from V and 0 bases from J; junction bases left unmatched: 5. Germline V gives CDR1 MDHEN, CDR2 SYDVKM. This clonotype was obtained from a man aged 18 to 29 in good health and CMV-seronegative. Sequenced sample: PBMCs. V gene TRBV28 combines with J gene TRBJ2-2; 10 positions agree with TRBD2. This CDR3 is CASTLAGVANTGELFF. CDR3 DNA: TGTGCCAGCACTCTAGCGGGAGTTGCGAACACCGGGGAGCTGTTTTTT.